The 11 T cell receptor beta chains below all came from one sample that was sequenced in a study of control samples from healthy donors and cancer patients (dated by TCRdb to about 2020). To prepare the library, the immunoSEQ multiplex PCR assay was applied. TCRdb holds this immuneACCESS table with in-frame rearrangements only. Some clones are missing; in checked studies, unresolved V genes explain under half, and the rest has no known cause. For this sample there are approximately 120,000 clones; about nine tenths appear just once. The top ten constitute 3.5% to 4.5% of the sample. The sample was blood. The receptors were sampled from a human donor in good health. The donor label of this sample is uncertain.

The chain recombines TRBV18 with TRBJ2-1, with D maybe TRBD1 (6 bases). Germline CDR1 KGHSH, CDR2 LQKENI. Trimming removed 6 bases at V and 9 bases at J, with 18 bases between. The CDR3 sequence is 14 residues long. CDR3 in amino acids: CASSPGTSTREQFF. The CDR3 DNA is TGTGCCAGCTCCCCCGGGACAAGTACGCGTGAGCAGTTCTTC.

The rearrangement links TRBV5-8 to TRBJ1-3; 7 bases are shared with TRBD1. CDR3 length: 15 amino acids. The junction had 5 bases not matched to a gene; V was cut back by 4 bases and J by 1 base. The germline V gene has CDR1 SGHTS and CDR2 YDEGEE. The CDR3 DNA reads TGTGCCAGCAGCCCCCACAGGGGATCTGGAAACACCATATATTTT. Its protein is CASSPHRGSGNTIYF.

J is TRBJ1-3 and V is TRBV6-2 or TRBV6-3, with unresolved D. The ends were cut back, 6 bases at V and 0 bases at J, with 6 bases in the middle. Germline V gene sequence: CDR1 MNHEY, CDR2 SVGEGT. The CDR3 contains 13 residues. The DNA of the CDR3 is TGTGCCAGCAGCCGCTACTCTGGAAACACCATATATTTT. It translates to CASSRYSGNTIYF.

The gene calls are TRBV30 and TRBJ1-1; 8 bases fit TRBD1. This CDR3 is built from 13 residues. After removal of 5 bases from V and 0 bases from J, the junction contained 2 bases not matched to a gene. Germline values: CDR1 GTSNPN, CDR2 SVGIG (reference sequence). CDR3 region: CAWQGAMNTEAFF. CDR3 nucleotides: TGTGCCTGGCAGGGGGCTATGAACACTGAAGCTTTCTTT. The variable domain in full, with the rest retrieved from reference TRBV30 and TRBJ1-1, is SQTIHQWPATLVQPVGSPLSLECTVEGTSNPNLYWYRQAAGRGLQLLFYSVGIGQISSEVPQNLSASRPQDRQFILSSKKLLLSDSGFYLCAWQGAMNTEAFFGQGTRLTVV.

This clone was detected only a few times. The V and J genes are TRBV5-8 and TRBJ2-7, with 10 bases fitting TRBD2. V lost 2 bases to trimming and J lost 6 bases; unmatched junction nucleotides: 5. The CDR3 is 14 residues long. Germline loops: CDR1 SGHTS, CDR2 YDEGEE. The DNA for the CDR3 is TGTGCCAGCAGCTTTCGAGCGGGGGGGCGCGAGCAGTACTTC. This encodes CASSFRAGGREQYF.

The J gene is TRBJ2-7, the V gene TRBV5-5; TRBD2 might be the D (6 bases). Germline V gene sequence: CDR1 SGHKS, CDR2 YYEKEE (reference sequence). The ends were cut back, 3 bases at V and 3 bases at J, with 10 bases in the middle. This CDR3 is 13 amino acids long. The CDR3 DNA sequence: TGTGCCAGCAGCTCGGGGGACCTCTACGAGCAGTACTTC. It codes for CASSSGDLYEQYF.

This clone was found once. The chain links TRBV6-6 to TRBJ2-5; 7 bases are a match to TRBD1. Germline V gives CDR1 MNHNY, CDR2 SVGAGI (reference sequence). This CDR3 comprises 14 residues. The J segment lost 4 bases and the V segment lost 5 bases, leaving 7 bases of the junction unmatched. CDR3 region: CASSDRVWLETQYF. In DNA, the CDR3 is TGTGCCAGCAGTGACAGGGTCTGGTTAGAGACCCAGTACTTC.

The chain's CDR3 is CASSLAAFYEQFF. The CDR3 DNA sequence: TGTGCCAGCAGCTTGGCCGCATTTTATGAGCAGTTCTTC. The chain combines TRBV5-8 with TRBJ2-1; no reliable D call. There are 13 residues in the CDR3. Germline V gene lookup returns CDR1 SGHTS and CDR2 YDEGEE. V lost 0 bases, J lost 8 bases, and 9 bases lay in between.

V usage is TRBV3-1 (or the pseudogene TRBV3-2) and J usage is TRBJ1-6; D might be TRBD1 (5 bases). The CDR3 contains 14 residues. Germline V gene data show CDR1 as LGHDT and CDR2 as YNNKEL (reference sequence). The V end was cut by 1 base, the J end by 10 bases, with 11 bases between. The CDR3 DNA reads as TGTGCCAGCAGCCAAGTGAGGGGCAGGTCACCCCTCCACTTT. Amino acid sequence: CASSQVRGRSPLHF.

The chain links TRBV19 to TRBJ1-5; perhaps TRBD1 as D (5 bases). The CDR3 totals 15 residues. The V end was cut by 5 bases, the J end by 2 bases, with 13 bases between. The germline gives CDR1 LNHDA, CDR2 SQIVND (reference sequence). The CDR3 DNA follows: TGTGCCAGTAGTGCGGGGGGGGTACGCAATCAGCCCCAGCATTTT. Its translation: CASSAGGVRNQPQHF.

In its sample, this clone was seen once. V is TRBV24-1 and J is TRBJ2-2, with 9 bases fitting TRBD1. In germline, CDR1 is KGHDR, CDR2 SFDVKD. Trimming removed 3 bases from V and 5 bases from J; junction bases left unmatched: 3. This CDR3 spans 15 amino acids. The chain's CDR3 is CATSDPGQGTGELFF. The CDR3 nucleotides read TGTGCCACCAGTGATCCCGGACAGGGGACCGGGGAGCTGTTTTTT.